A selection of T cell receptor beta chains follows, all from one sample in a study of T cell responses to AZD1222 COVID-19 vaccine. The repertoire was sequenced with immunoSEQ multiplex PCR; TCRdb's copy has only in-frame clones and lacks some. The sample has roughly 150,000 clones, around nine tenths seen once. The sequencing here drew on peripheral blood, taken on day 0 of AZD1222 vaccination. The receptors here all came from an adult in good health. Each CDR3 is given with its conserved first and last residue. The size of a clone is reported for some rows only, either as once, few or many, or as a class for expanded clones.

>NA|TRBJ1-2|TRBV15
CATSRGDSVSF
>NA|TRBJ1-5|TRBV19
CASSIFPARPSDQPQHF
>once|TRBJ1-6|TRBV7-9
CASSLPQNSPLHF
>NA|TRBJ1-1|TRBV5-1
CASSLVQRGERVNTEAFF
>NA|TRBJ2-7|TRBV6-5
CASRRGGASEQYF
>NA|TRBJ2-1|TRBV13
CASSSRADDRAHSEEQFF
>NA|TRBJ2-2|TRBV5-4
CASSLGGLTTGELFF
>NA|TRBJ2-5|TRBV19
CASSTPAKGETQYF
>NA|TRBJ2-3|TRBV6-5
CASSSAGQGLDTQYF
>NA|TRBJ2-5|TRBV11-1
CASSRNDETQYF